This record covers a single T cell receptor beta chain. The entry originates in a study of OX40 agonist ivuxolimab in advanced cancers. Whole-study context: Recorded diagnoses for dose-escalation patients were hepatocellular carcinoma, melanoma, renal cell or head and neck cancer. Prior checkpoint blockade (anti-PD-1, anti-PD-L1 or anti-CTLA-4) was permitted; about 40% had it.

Libraries were prepared by immunoSEQ multiplex PCR; TCRdb keeps only in-frame clonotypes and omits some of them. There are approximately 35,000 clones in the sample; 88% occur only once, and about 4.2% lies in the top ten. The germline V gene encodes CDR1 MNHEY and CDR2 SMNVEV (reference sequence). The CDR3 contains 13 residues. Trimming left V 8 bases short and J 5 bases short, with 14 bases between. This TCR came from an adult with an advanced solid tumor such as melanoma, head and neck, liver or kidney cancer. This chain uses TRBV27 with TRBJ2-3; the D is unclear. Here the sequenced sample was CD4+ or CD8+ T cells sorted from blood, taken in a trial of the OX40 agonist ivuxolimab. The CDR3 here is CASSLRYLDTQYF. The CDR3 bases are TGTGCCAGCTCGTTAAGGTACCTAGATACGCAGTATTTT.